A single sample is the source of the 14 T cell receptor beta chains below, sequenced in a study of shared clonotypes between healthy human individuals. Selected positively for CCR7 and CD45RO-negative, naive CD8 cells excluded terminally differentiated effector memory CD45RA+ cells. The data were produced by immunoSEQ multiplex PCR, yet TCRdb's version contains in-frame clones alone and is incomplete. This table holds around 1.9 million clones, roughly 91% found once. The sequenced sample consisted of naive CD8+ T cells from PBMCs. The receptor source for this set is a man between 18 and 35 years old in good health. Some clones in this sample may be carry-over from other donors' samples.

The V gene is TRBV6-6, the J gene TRBJ2-1; unclear D gene. The V gene's germline CDR1 is MNHNY and CDR2 SVGAGI (reference sequence). This CDR3 comprises 15 residues. V was cut by 2 bases and J by 2 bases, with 10 bases left in between. CDR3 residues: CASSYVQVAYNEQFF. The CDR3 DNA sequence: TGTGCCAGCAGTTACGTTCAGGTGGCCTACAATGAGCAGTTCTTC.

The CDR3 spells CASSPRGTLAKNIQYF. As DNA, the CDR3 is TGTGCCAGCAGCCCGCGGGGTACACTAGCCAAAAACATTCAGTACTTC. The chain couples TRBV7-8 to TRBJ2-4, with a possible D match to TRBD2 (6 bases). Trimming pared 5 bases from V and 0 bases from J, leaving 14 bases between. Looked up from germline, CDR1 is SGHVS and CDR2 is FQNEAQ. This CDR3 has 16 amino acids.

This rearrangement joins TRBV23-1 to TRBJ2-1; D gene unclear. TRBV23-1 is marked as an open reading frame, function uncertain. CDR3 size: 13 residues. V lost 4 bases to trimming and J lost 10 bases, with 14 bases between them. The CDR3 region is CASSPLLVYEQFF. CDR3 sequence (DNA): TGCGCCAGCAGTCCGCTGCTCGTTTACGAGCAGTTCTTC.

This rearrangement joins TRBV11-2 to TRBJ2-7, with 7 positions matching TRBD2. The CDR3 has 15 amino acids. Germline trimming cut 5 bases from V and 0 bases from J; bases unmatched to any gene: 7. The V gene's germline CDR1 is SGHAT and CDR2 FQNNGV. Here the CDR3 reads CASSLFGGSSYEQYF. The CDR3 nucleotides are TGTGCCAGCAGCCTCTTCGGGGGGAGCTCCTACGAGCAGTACTTC.

The rearrangement links TRBV7-9 to TRBJ1-4; 8 nucleotides align to TRBD1. With V trimmed by 4 bases and J by 7 bases, 5 bases remained unmatched. Per the germline V gene, CDR1 is SEHNR and CDR2 is FQNEAQ (reference sequence). The CDR3 has 14 amino acids. This CDR3 reads CASSSRGRSEKLFF. The CDR3 region has the DNA TGTGCCAGCAGCTCCAGGGGGCGAAGTGAAAAACTGTTTTTT.

This chain joins TRBV5-6 and TRBJ2-1; possible D gene TRBD1, 6 bases. The length of the CDR3 is 16 residues. Germline assignment: CDR1 SGHDT and CDR2 YYEEEE. Trimming removed 4 bases at V and 6 bases at J, with 20 bases between. CDR3 nucleotide sequence: TGTGCCAGCAGCACCTTCACAGGGATCTTTGTCAATGAGCAGTTCTTC. This codes for CASSTFTGIFVNEQFF.

The chain recombines TRBV28 with TRBJ2-3, with 9 nucleotides matching TRBD1. Germline CDR1 reads MDHEN; CDR2 reads SYDVKM. Losses at the gene ends were 9 bases for V and 13 bases for J; bases not matched to a gene: 8. The CDR3 has 11 amino acids. The CDR3 region is CASTRGDREYF. In DNA form, the CDR3 reads TGTGCCAGTACAAGGGGGGACAGGGAGTATTTT.

The rearrangement links TRBV30 to TRBJ2-7; a possible D gene is TRBD2 (6 bases). V was pared by 2 bases and J by 1 base, with 9 bases between. Germline assignment: CDR1 GTSNPN and CDR2 SVGIG (reference sequence). This CDR3 has 13 amino acids. This CDR3 reads CAWSFGGSYEQYF. CDR3 in DNA: TGTGCCTGGAGTTTTGGGGGGTCCTACGAGCAGTACTTC.

The chain employs TRBV27 and TRBJ2-3; D is uncertain. This CDR3 is 15 amino acids long. The germline CDR1 and CDR2 sequences are MNHEY and SMNVEV (reference sequence). V lost 3 bases and J 2 bases, leaving 12 bases between the germline ends. CDR3 in DNA: TGTGCCAGCAGTTTCCAAAAGCTTGACACAGATACGCAGTATTTT. Encoded protein: CASSFQKLDTDTQYF.

This rearrangement joins TRBV30 to TRBJ1-1, with a possible D match to TRBD1 (5 bases). V shed 4 bases and J shed 5 bases, with 14 bases lying between them. In germline, CDR1 is GTSNPN, CDR2 SVGIG (reference sequence). This CDR3 region has 13 residues. The CDR3 loop is CAWNIGGGTEAFF. The CDR3 DNA follows: TGTGCCTGGAATATCGGGGGGGGTACTGAAGCTTTCTTT.

The chain recombines TRBV27 with TRBJ2-1, with D unresolved. Between the trimmed V and J ends, which lost 6 bases and 7 bases, there was a span of 7 bases. Germline V gene sequence: CDR1 MNHEY, CDR2 SMNVEV (reference sequence). CDR3 length equals 11 residues. Here the CDR3 DNA reads TGTGCCAGCAGGCGATCTAATGAGCAGTTCTTC. Translation gives CASRRSNEQFF.

This chain uses TRBV9 with TRBJ2-3; perhaps TRBD1 as D (5 bases). Trimming pared 1 base from V and 6 bases from J, leaving 9 bases between. The CDR3 has 13 amino acids. Germline CDR1 SGDLS, CDR2 YYNGEE. The CDR3: CASSVKGPDTQYF. CDR3 coding DNA: TGTGCCAGCAGCGTAAAGGGGCCGGATACGCAGTATTTT.

The rearrangement uses TRBV28 and TRBJ2-1, with 11 bases matching TRBD2. J lost 0 bases, V lost 3 bases, and 10 bases had no gene match. Germline V gives CDR1 MDHEN, CDR2 SYDVKM. This CDR3 region has 19 residues. CDR3 sequence: CASSFVLAGGPSSYNEQFF. The CDR3 nucleotides read TGTGCCAGCAGTTTTGTTCTAGCGGGAGGCCCAAGCTCCTACAATGAGCAGTTCTTC. The whole variable domain, filled in from reference TRBV28 and TRBJ2-1, reads DVKVTQSSRYLVKRTGEKVFLECVQDMDHENMFWYRQDPGLGLRLIYFSYDVKMKEKGDIPEGYSVSREKKERFSLILESASTNQTSMYLCASSFVLAGGPSSYNEQFFGPGTRLTVL.

This chain connects TRBV29-1 to TRBJ1-2, with TRBD1 identical over 10 bases. J was trimmed by 2 bases and V by 7 bases; bases with no gene match: 7. The CDR3 covers 14 residues. In germline, CDR1 is SQVTM, CDR2 ANQGSEA. The DNA of the CDR3 is TGCAGCGCTTGGGACAGGGGACAAAACTATGGCTACACCTTC. Its protein product is CSAWDRGQNYGYTF.